Below are 4 T cell receptor beta chains sequenced from a single sample in a study of blood T cell repertoires in COVID-19 (dated by TCRdb to between 2020 and 2021). Library creation used the immunoSEQ multiplex PCR assay. TCRdb carries this immuneACCESS record with in-frame sequences only. Its versions omit some clonotypes, under half of them owing to an unresolved V gene in the studies checked, with the rest unexplained. The sample table contains a few hundred thousand clones; only one count was recorded for roughly 88% of them. Just under 7% of the sample lies in the top ten. Material for sequencing was peripheral blood. The receptor set was obtained from a young woman who had recovered from COVID-19.

The rearrangement uses TRBV7-2 and TRBJ1-5, with D possibly being TRBD1 (5 bases). The V gene's germline CDR1 is SGHTA and CDR2 FQGNSA. This CDR3 contains 13 residues. The V and J ends lost 1 base and 6 bases respectively, with 7 bases between them. CDR3 bases: TGTGCCAGCAGCTTAGAGGGGTTTCAGCCCCAGCATTTT. Protein product: CASSLEGFQPQHF.

V usage is TRBV5-1 and J usage is TRBJ1-6; 9 bases agree with TRBD1. The V gene end was trimmed by 0 bases and the J gene end by 9 bases; junction bases not matched to a gene: 7. Germline V lookup: CDR1 SGHRS, CDR2 YFSETQ. The CDR3 has 16 amino acids. The CDR3 sequence is CASSLAPGQGLSPLHF. The DNA for the CDR3 is TGCGCCAGCAGCTTGGCCCCGGGACAGGGTCTTTCACCCCTCCACTTT. The whole variable domain, remainder taken from reference TRBV5-1 and TRBJ1-6, is KAGVTQTPRYLIKTRGQQVTLSCSPISGHRSVSWYQQTPGQGLQFLFEYFSETQRNKGNFPGRFSGRQFSNSRSEMNVSTLELGDSALYLCASSLAPGQGLSPLHFGNGTRLTVT.

The chain employs TRBV4-2 and TRBJ1-3, with D uncertain. V was clipped by 1 base and J by 0 bases, with 4 bases between them. CDR1 LGHNA and CDR2 YNFKEQ come from the germline V gene. This CDR3 has 14 residues. CDR3 nucleotides: TGTGCCAGCAGCCAAGCCGGCTCTGGAAACACCATATATTTT. The encoded protein is CASSQAGSGNTIYF.

The chain recombines TRBV2 with TRBJ2-2; 7 bases map to TRBD1. V trimming: 8 bases; J trimming: 3 bases; junction bases outside the gene matches: 6. CDR1 and CDR2 (germline): SNHLY, FYNNEI. This CDR3 is built from 14 residues. The chain's CDR3 is CASHGQVDTGELFF. The CDR3 DNA sequence: TGTGCCAGCCATGGACAGGTTGACACCGGGGAGCTGTTTTTT. Using reference TRBV2 and TRBJ2-2 for the parts outside the CDR3, the full variable domain is EPEVTQTPSHQVTQMGQEVILRCVPISNHLYFYWYRQILGQKVEFLVSFYNNEISEKSEIFDDQFSVERPDGSNFTLKIRSTKLEDSAMYFCASHGQVDTGELFFGEGSRLTVL.